This is a list of T cell receptor beta chains from one sample in a study of blood T cell repertoires in COVID-19. Method: immunoSEQ multiplex PCR; TCRdb's copy keeps in-frame clones and lacks some. The repertoire holds some 170,000 clones, with roughly 87% as singletons. Material for sequencing was peripheral blood. Receptor source: a woman aged 60-75 years who had recovered from COVID-19. Each CDR3 is given with its conserved first and last residue. The order of the fields is J gene, D gene, V gene, clone size, CDR3 DNA, CDR3 protein. A D gene is named only where the DNA matches it firmly. The size field is filled for only some rows; it gives once, few, many or a size class.

j_gene: TRBJ1-6; d_gene: -; v_gene: TRBV4-1; abundance: -; CDR3nt: TGCGCCAGCAGCCTTCGGGAGCCAAGCTCCTATAATTCACCCCTCCACTTT; CDR3aa: CASSLREPSSYNSPLHF
j_gene: TRBJ2-1; d_gene: TRBD2; v_gene: TRBV9; abundance: -; CDR3nt: TGTGCCAGCAGCACCACCGGGGGGTACAATGAGCAGTTCTTC; CDR3aa: CASSTTGGYNEQFF
j_gene: TRBJ2-1; d_gene: -; v_gene: TRBV5-1; abundance: few; CDR3nt: TGCGCCAGCAGCCCCCCGGGGGAGAGCTCCTACAATGAGCAGTTCTTC; CDR3aa: CASSPPGESSYNEQFF
j_gene: TRBJ2-7; d_gene: TRBD1; v_gene: TRBV7-7; abundance: -; CDR3nt: TGTGCTAGCAGCCCCGGACAGGGTACACACTTC; CDR3aa: CASSPGQGTHF
j_gene: TRBJ2-7; d_gene: TRBD1; v_gene: TRBV28; abundance: -; CDR3nt: TGTGCCAGCAGACAGAGAGGGGGCACCTACGAGCAGTACTTC; CDR3aa: CASRQRGGTYEQYF
j_gene: TRBJ2-1; d_gene: TRBD2; v_gene: TRBV7-7; abundance: -; CDR3nt: TGTGCTAGCAGCCCAAGCGGGGGGGCCGGCAATGAGCAGTTCTTC; CDR3aa: CASSPSGGAGNEQFF
j_gene: TRBJ2-7; d_gene: TRBD2; v_gene: TRBV28; abundance: -; CDR3nt: TGTGCCAGCAGCCTCCTCGGGGCGGGGGGACCCATAGAGCAGTACTTC; CDR3aa: CASSLLGAGGPIEQYF
j_gene: TRBJ2-1; d_gene: TRBD2; v_gene: TRBV7-9; abundance: -; CDR3nt: TGTGCCAGCTTGGGACTAGCGGGGGACAATGAGCAGTTCTTC; CDR3aa: CASLGLAGDNEQFF
j_gene: TRBJ2-5; d_gene: TRBD2; v_gene: TRBV11-1; abundance: -; CDR3nt: TGTGCCAGCAGCTCACGACTAGCGATTGAGACCCAGTACTTC; CDR3aa: CASSSRLAIETQYF
j_gene: TRBJ2-2; d_gene: TRBD1; v_gene: TRBV9; abundance: many; CDR3nt: TGTGCCAGCAGTGCAATCACCGGGACAGGTCCCTCCGGGGAGCTGTTTTTT; CDR3aa: CASSAITGTGPSGELFF
j_gene: TRBJ1-1; d_gene: -; v_gene: TRBV2; abundance: once; CDR3nt: TGTGCCAGCAAGGGACTCCAAAGGAACACTGAAGCTTTCTTT; CDR3aa: CASKGLQRNTEAFF
j_gene: TRBJ2-2; d_gene: TRBD2; v_gene: TRBV9; abundance: -; CDR3nt: TGTGCCAGCAGCGCTAGCGGGGTCAACACCGGGGAGCTGTTTTTT; CDR3aa: CASSASGVNTGELFF
j_gene: TRBJ1-2; d_gene: TRBD1; v_gene: TRBV5-6; abundance: -; CDR3nt: TGTGCCAGCAGCTTGGCGGGAGGCCAGGGGGCGCCCAGCTATGGCTACACCTTC; CDR3aa: CASSLAGGQGAPSYGYTF
j_gene: TRBJ2-1; d_gene: TRBD2; v_gene: TRBV2; abundance: -; CDR3nt: TGTGCCAGCAGTGGAGGCAGCGGGGGGGCAGGTGAGCAGTTCTTC; CDR3aa: CASSGGSGGAGEQFF
j_gene: TRBJ1-5; d_gene: -; v_gene: TRBV7-8; abundance: -; CDR3nt: TGTGCCAGCAGCTTAATGGCAAGCAATCAGCCCCAGCATTTT; CDR3aa: CASSLMASNQPQHF
j_gene: TRBJ1-5; d_gene: TRBD1; v_gene: TRBV28; abundance: -; CDR3nt: TGTGCCAGCAGTTCTGGACAGGTTAGCAATCAGCCCCAGCATTTT; CDR3aa: CASSSGQVSNQPQHF
j_gene: TRBJ1-4; d_gene: TRBD1; v_gene: TRBV4-2; abundance: -; CDR3nt: TGTGCCAGCAGCCCCGGACAGGGGGCTGCCGCTAATGAAAAACTGTTTTTT; CDR3aa: CASSPGQGAAANEKLFF
j_gene: TRBJ2-5; d_gene: -; v_gene: TRBV7-9; abundance: -; CDR3nt: TGTGCCAGCAGTCGGGGGGCGCGGGTAGAGACCCAGTACTTC; CDR3aa: CASSRGARVETQYF
j_gene: TRBJ1-3; d_gene: -; v_gene: TRBV2; abundance: -; CDR3nt: TGTGCCAGCAGTGCCGGGGGCTCTGGAAACACCATATATTTT; CDR3aa: CASSAGGSGNTIYF
j_gene: TRBJ2-1; d_gene: TRBD1; v_gene: TRBV3-1/TRBV3-2; abundance: -; CDR3nt: TGTGCCAGCAGCCAAGGGGACAGGGCAGCCTACAATGAGCAGTTCTTC; CDR3aa: CASSQGDRAAYNEQFF
j_gene: TRBJ1-2; d_gene: -; v_gene: TRBV5-5; abundance: -; CDR3nt: TGTGCCAGCAGCCCAAGAGAGGGCGGATATGGCTACACCTTC; CDR3aa: CASSPREGGYGYTF
j_gene: TRBJ1-5; d_gene: TRBD1; v_gene: TRBV24-1; abundance: -; CDR3nt: TGTGCCACCAGTGGAGCAACCGGGACAGCTTTCGCAGGGCCCCAGCATTTT; CDR3aa: CATSGATGTAFAGPQHF
j_gene: TRBJ1-1; d_gene: -; v_gene: TRBV29-1; abundance: -; CDR3nt: TGCAGCGCACTCCAACGCAACACTGAAGCTTTCTTT; CDR3aa: CSALQRNTEAFF
j_gene: TRBJ1-1; d_gene: -; v_gene: TRBV28; abundance: -; CDR3nt: TGTGCCAGCAGTTTACGACAGGCCAACACTGAAGCTTTCTTT; CDR3aa: CASSLRQANTEAFF
j_gene: TRBJ2-5; d_gene: TRBD2; v_gene: TRBV11-2; abundance: once; CDR3nt: TGTGCCAGCAGCGCCTTTGGGGGGGTCCAAGAGACCCAGTACTTC; CDR3aa: CASSAFGGVQETQYF
j_gene: TRBJ1-5; d_gene: -; v_gene: TRBV6-5; abundance: -; CDR3nt: TGTGCCAGCAGTTACTCCCGGTTTAGCAATCAGCCCCAGCATTTT; CDR3aa: CASSYSRFSNQPQHF